A single sample is the source of the 23 T cell receptor beta chains below, sequenced in a study of identical twins. TCRdb re-called the 5' RACE reads through MiXCR, storing one row per CDR3 protein. The sample holds roughly 260,000 distinct CDR3 sequences, around 7.6% seen once. This sample also appeared in a second study, on yellow fever vaccine responses in identical twins.

What was sequenced was CD8+ T cells sorted from blood. Receptors were obtained from a woman aged 18-29 years in good health.

This clonotype showed up just a few times. This sequence joins TRBV20-1 and TRBJ2-1; TRBD2 matches 11 bases. The length of the CDR3 is 17 residues. V was pared by 3 bases and J by 2 bases, with 9 bases of the junction left unmatched. Germline V CDR1 and CDR2: DFQATT, SNEGSKA (reference sequence). The CDR3, as DNA: TGCAGTGCTAGCGGCCTAGGGGGACTAGCGGCCTACAATGAGCAGTTCTTC. Amino acids: CSASGLGGLAAYNEQFF.

This clonotype was recorded many times. The rearrangement links TRBV7-2 to TRBJ2-7; 7 nucleotides align to TRBD1. The J segment lost 1 base and the V segment lost 5 bases, leaving 5 bases of the junction unmatched. The CDR3 runs 14 residues. The germline CDR1 and CDR2 sequences are SGHTA and FQGNSA. The CDR3 loop is CASSPSTGSYEQYF. DNA of the CDR3: TGTGCCAGCAGCCCCTCGACAGGGTCCTACGAGCAGTACTTC.

This chain connects TRBV4-1 to TRBJ2-7, with a weak D call TRBD2 (5 bases). There are 15 residues in the CDR3. The germline V gene encodes CDR1 MGHRA and CDR2 YSYEKL. V was pared by 5 bases and J by 1 base, with 15 bases between. The CDR3, as DNA: TGCGCCAGCAGCGAAATTTATGGGAGTTCCTACGAGCAGTACGTC. Translation gives CASSEIYGSSYEQYV.

This clonotype came up many times. The chain couples TRBV24-1 to TRBJ1-5; D unresolved. The CDR3 has 13 residues. V dropped 3 bases and J dropped 5 bases, with 7 bases sitting between them. Germline V gene sequence: CDR1 KGHDR, CDR2 SFDVKD. The CDR3 region has the DNA TGTGCCACCAGTGATGTGGGGTATCAGCCCCAGCATTTT. Encoded protein: CATSDVGYQPQHF.

The V and J genes are TRBV4-1 and TRBJ1-3; a weak D match, TRBD1 (5 bases). Germline CDR1 and CDR2: MGHRA and YSYEKL. The CDR3 is 16 amino acids. V lost 1 base, J lost 4 bases, and 14 bases lay in between. The CDR3 DNA follows: TGCGCCAGCAGCCAAGTATGGTCTCGACAGGGAAACACCATATATTTT. It specifies CASSQVWSRQGNTIYF.

This clonotype was recorded many times. V usage is TRBV7-8 and J usage is TRBJ2-7; D possibly corresponds to TRBD1 (5 bases). The CDR3 spans 14 residues. Trimming pared 5 bases from V and 1 base from J, leaving 12 bases between. Germline CDR1 is SGHVS and CDR2 is FQNEAQ. DNA for the CDR3: TGTGCCAGCAGCCTAGGGGCATTTTCCTACGAGCAGTACTTC. Its protein product is CASSLGAFSYEQYF.

This clonotype has a count of ten or more. The genes are TRBV10-3 and TRBJ2-2; weak D call: TRBD1 (6 bases). Germline CDR1 and CDR2: ENHRY and SYGVKD. The CDR3 is 14 residues long. V lost 10 bases and J lost 1, with 13 bases in between. In nucleotides, the CDR3 is TGTGCCACCCACGACAGGATGAACACCGGGGAGCTGTTTTTT. Its protein is CATHDRMNTGELFF.

The sample holds many counts of this clonotype. V is TRBV7-9 and J is TRBJ2-1; unclear D gene. This CDR3 region has 12 residues. Trimming took off 4 bases at V and 9 bases at J, with 10 bases between the two ends. The germline CDR1 and CDR2 sequences are SEHNR and FQNEAQ (reference sequence). The CDR3 DNA follows: TGTGCCAGCAGCTCCCTCCCGTCTGAGCAGTTCTTC. Protein product: CASSSLPSEQFF.

The gene calls are TRBV15 and TRBJ2-1; D uncertain. The CDR3 is made up of 14 amino acids. V dropped 4 bases and J dropped 1 base, with 8 bases sitting between them. Looked up from germline, CDR1 is LNHNV and CDR2 is YYDKDF (reference sequence). Here the CDR3 DNA reads TGTGCCACCAGCACCGGAGAGTCCTACAATGAGCAGTTCTTC. It translates to CATSTGESYNEQFF.

This clonotype was seen repeatedly, ten times or more. V usage is TRBV29-1 and J usage is TRBJ2-7; possibly TRBD2 for D (6 bases). The CDR3 spans 12 residues. Germline CDR1 and CDR2: SQVTM and ANQGSEA. V gave up 8 bases and J gave up 5 bases, with 16 bases separating them. For the CDR3, the DNA is TGCAGCATTGCCCGGACTACCAACGAGCAGTACTTC. It codes for CSIARTTNEQYF.

The rearrangement joins TRBV19 to TRBJ2-7; D not resolved. Germline CDR1 LNHDA, CDR2 SQIVND (reference sequence). CDR3 length equals 16 residues. V lost 6 bases and J lost 0, with 18 bases in between. The CDR3 region has the DNA TGTGCCAGTAGCGACAATCTGGGTATCCACTCCTACGAGCAGTACTTC. This sequence encodes CASSDNLGIHSYEQYF.

In its sample, this clonotype was seen a few times. J is TRBJ2-5 and V is TRBV5-1; D is perhaps TRBD2 (6 bases). Trimming removed 1 base from V and 4 bases from J, with 14 bases in between. The germline gives CDR1 SGHRS, CDR2 YFSETQ. This CDR3 comprises 15 residues. Here the CDR3 DNA reads TGCGCCAGCAGCTTGTTGGGGGGAGGAGGAGAGACCCAGTACTTC. It specifies CASSLLGGGGETQYF.

This clonotype has a count of ten or more. This chain uses TRBV29-1 with TRBJ2-3, with 7 bases lining up with TRBD2. Per germline, CDR1 SQVTM and CDR2 ANQGSEA. This CDR3 has 15 residues. With V trimmed by 0 bases and J by 5 bases, 8 bases remained unmatched. The CDR3 sequence is CSVEDSGGSLDTQYF. DNA for the CDR3: TGCAGCGTTGAAGATTCGGGGGGTAGCTTAGATACGCAGTATTTT.

This clonotype was seen a handful of times. This rearrangement joins TRBV7-9 to TRBJ2-5, with 12 bases that match TRBD2. CDR1 is SEHNR and CDR2 is FQNEAQ in the germline V gene (reference sequence). V shed 1 base, J shed 5 bases, and the junction held 8 bases outside the gene matches. The length of the CDR3 is 17 residues. The chain's CDR3 is CASSLDPSGGVRETQYF. CDR3 bases: TGTGCCAGCAGCTTAGATCCTAGCGGGGGGGTTCGGGAGACCCAGTACTTC.

This chain links TRBV25-1 with TRBJ1-5; D not certain. Deletions cut 3 bases from V and 1 base from J, with 7 bases between. Germline V gives CDR1 MGHDK, CDR2 SYGVNS. The CDR3 extends over 14 amino acids. The CDR3 DNA reads TGTGCCAGCAGTGATTGGGTCAGCAATCAGCCCCAGCATTTT. Translation: CASSDWVSNQPQHF.

V usage is TRBV7-4 and J usage is TRBJ2-1; 9 nucleotides agree with TRBD2. This CDR3 comprises 19 residues. Unmatched junction bases numbered 16, after V lost 1 base and J lost 6 bases. Germline loops: CDR1 SGHVT, CDR2 SQSDAQ. The CDR3 coding sequence is TGTGCCAGCAGCTTAGGTACTTTGGGCTTAGCGGGAGAGGGCAATGAGCAGTTCTTC. It translates to CASSLGTLGLAGEGNEQFF.

The sample holds many counts of this clonotype. The J gene is TRBJ1-1, the V gene TRBV7-9; perhaps TRBD1 as D (5 bases). V was shortened by 4 bases and J by 0 bases, with 12 bases between the two germline ends. Germline V lookup: CDR1 SEHNR, CDR2 FQNEAQ (reference sequence). This CDR3 has 15 residues. The chain's CDR3 is CASSWTPGLNTEAFF. The CDR3, as DNA: TGTGCCAGCAGCTGGACACCTGGACTGAACACTGAAGCTTTCTTT. The full variable domain, rest sourced from reference TRBV7-9 and TRBJ1-1, is DTGVSQNPRHKITKRGQNVTFRCDPISEHNRLYWYRQTLGQGPEFLTYFQNEAQLEKSRLLSDRFSAERPKGSFSTLEIQRTEQGDSAMYLCASSWTPGLNTEAFFGQGTRLTVV.

This clonotype was recorded at least ten times. This chain connects TRBV7-9 to TRBJ2-3; D perhaps matches TRBD2 (5 bases). V gave up 0 bases and J gave up 0 bases, with 7 bases separating them. The CDR3 has 15 amino acids. Germline V gives CDR1 SEHNR, CDR2 FQNEAQ (reference sequence). The CDR3 coding sequence is TGTGCCAGCAGCTTAGCCGGGGAAAGCACAGATACGCAGTATTTT. This gives the protein CASSLAGESTDTQYF.

The table lists this clonotype with a few counts. V gene TRBV10-2 combines with J gene TRBJ2-2, with D tentatively TRBD1 (7 bases). The CDR3 covers 16 residues. Germline V gives CDR1 WSHSY, CDR2 SAAADI. V was pared by 3 bases and J by 4 bases, with 15 bases between. The CDR3 nucleotides are TGCGCCAGCAGTGATCCAAATCAGGGGGGCACCGGGGAGCTGTTTTTT. Translating it yields CASSDPNQGGTGELFF.

The chain links TRBV18 to TRBJ1-2; D not certain. Per the germline V gene, CDR1 is KGHSH and CDR2 is LQKENI. Trimming removed 0 bases from V and 7 bases from J, with 21 bases in between. The length of the CDR3 is 17 residues. The DNA of the CDR3 is TGTGCCAGCTCACCACCGGAGGATTACTTTGGGATTCTTGGCTACACCTTC. Its protein product is CASSPPEDYFGILGYTF.

The rearrangement uses TRBV6-5 and TRBJ2-1; TRBD2 aligns across 15 bases. CDR1 is MNHEY, CDR2 SVGAGI, per germline. Germline trimming cut 4 bases from V and 5 bases from J; bases unmatched to any gene: 12. The CDR3 extends over 19 amino acids. The CDR3 DNA reads as TGTGCCAGCAGTTGGGGACTAGCGGGAGGCCCCTCCGGGAACAATGAGCAGTTCTTC. Translation: CASSWGLAGGPSGNNEQFF.

This clonotype was seen repeatedly, ten times or more. This sequence joins TRBV12-3 or TRBV12-4 and TRBJ2-1; maybe TRBD1 (6 bases). The germline V and J ends were trimmed by 1 base and 1 base, with 11 bases remaining between them. This CDR3 is 16 amino acids long. CDR3 sequence: CASSLGLGQSYNEQFF. In nucleotides, the CDR3 is TGTGCCAGCAGTTTAGGACTTGGACAGTCCTACAATGAGCAGTTCTTC.

This clonotype was seen ten or more times. The V call is TRBV5-1, the J call TRBJ2-1; TRBD2 agrees at 13 bases. Germline V gene data show CDR1 as SGHRS and CDR2 as YFSETQ. The J segment lost 7 bases and the V segment lost 4 bases, leaving 8 bases of the junction unmatched. The CDR3 covers 16 residues. The CDR3 DNA is TGCGCCAGCAGCCCCAGCTGGACTAGCGGGAGTAATGAGCAGTTCTTC. Translating gives CASSPSWTSGSNEQFF.